The 20 T cell receptor beta chains in this list originate from one sample, sequenced in a study of blood T cell repertoires in COVID-19. Method: immunoSEQ multiplex PCR; TCRdb's copy keeps in-frame clones and lacks some. The sample lists more than 85,000 clones; about 72% were seen once. The material sequenced was peripheral blood. Receptors originate from a woman aged 55-75 years with acute or convalescent COVID-19.

The chain recombines TRBV19 with TRBJ1-2; 8 bases fit TRBD1. CDR3 length: 13 amino acids. The germline V gene encodes CDR1 LNHDA and CDR2 SQIVND (reference sequence). J was trimmed by 5 bases and V by 5 bases; bases with no gene match: 4. CDR3: CASSWQGAYGYTF. The CDR3 DNA reads as TGTGCCAGTAGTTGGCAGGGGGCTTATGGCTACACCTTC.

This clone has more than one count but fewer than ten. The V gene is TRBV5-4, the J gene TRBJ1-2; D is perhaps TRBD1 (5 bases). There are 14 residues in the CDR3. Germline V CDR1 and CDR2: SGHNT, YYREEE (reference sequence). Trimming took off 0 bases at V and 2 bases at J, with 8 bases between the two ends. Here the CDR3 reads CASSLDPGNYGYTF. The CDR3 nucleotides are TGTGCCAGCAGCTTGGATCCAGGGAACTATGGCTACACCTTC.

The chain combines TRBV7-2 with TRBJ1-6; D remains unclear. Germline CDR1 and CDR2: SGHTA and FQGNSA. This CDR3 is 14 amino acids long. V was cut by 7 bases and J by 9 bases, with 16 bases left in between. The CDR3 spells CASTTYEGGSPLHF. The CDR3 DNA is TGTGCCAGCACCACGTACGAGGGTGGTTCACCCCTCCACTTT.

This clone was seen once. The genes are TRBV7-3 and TRBJ1-1; 8 bases agree with TRBD1. The germline CDR1 and CDR2 sequences are SGHTA and FQGTGA. V gave up 5 bases and J gave up 0 bases; unmatched junction bases: 8. The CDR3 is 16 residues long. CDR3 protein: CASSPGQGQLNTEAFF. CDR3 bases: TGTGCCAGCAGCCCCGGACAGGGTCAATTGAACACTGAAGCTTTCTTT.

V usage is TRBV29-1 and J usage is TRBJ1-1; no definite D call. The CDR3 contains 13 residues. Germline CDR1 SQVTM, CDR2 ANQGSEA. The V end was cut by 6 bases, the J end by 0 bases, with 11 bases between. The CDR3 nucleotides read TGCAGCGTGATACAGAACTTGAACACTGAAGCTTTCTTT. Amino acids: CSVIQNLNTEAFF.

V usage is TRBV11-1 and J usage is TRBJ2-7; 7 nucleotides match TRBD1. With V trimmed by 1 base and J by 3 bases, 6 bases remained unmatched. This CDR3 contains 15 residues. CDR1 is SGHAT, CDR2 FQDESV, per germline (reference sequence). The CDR3 region is CASSLGQGDLYEQYF. DNA of the CDR3: TGTGCCAGCAGCTTAGGACAGGGAGACCTCTACGAGCAGTACTTC. Together with reference TRBV11-1 and TRBJ2-7, the CDR3 gives the full variable domain: EAEVAQSPRYKITEKSQAVAFWCDPISGHATLYWYRQILGQGPELLVQFQDESVVDDSQLPKDRFSAERLKGVDSTLKIQPAELGDSAMYLCASSLGQGDLYEQYFGPGTRLTVT.

V and J are TRBV29-1 and TRBJ1-1; the D gene is possibly TRBD1 (6 bases). Germline values: CDR1 SQVTM, CDR2 ANQGSEA. Trimming removed 4 bases from V and 1 base from J, with 13 bases in between. This CDR3 spans 14 amino acids. CDR3 nucleotides: TGCAGCGTTGGAAGGGGAGGGGGGAACACTGAAGCTTTCTTT. It encodes CSVGRGGGNTEAFF.

The chain combines TRBV10-3 with TRBJ2-1, with a weak D call TRBD1 (5 bases). The V end was cut by 2 bases, the J end by 6 bases, with 8 bases between. Germline assignment: CDR1 ENHRY and CDR2 SYGVKD. The CDR3 loop spans 13 amino acids. The CDR3 loop is CAISEQGSNEQFF. The CDR3 DNA reads as TGTGCCATCAGTGAGCAGGGAAGCAATGAGCAGTTCTTC.

V gene TRBV5-4 combines with J gene TRBJ1-3; D is perhaps TRBD1 (5 bases). Trimming removed 4 bases from V and 0 bases from J, with 11 bases in between. The CDR3 loop spans 15 amino acids. The germline CDR1 and CDR2 sequences are SGHNT and YYREEE (reference sequence). CDR3 nucleotides: TGTGCCAGCAGCGCGGGACTGAACTCTGGAAACACCATATATTTT. This codes for CASSAGLNSGNTIYF.

This chain uses TRBV9 with TRBJ1-6; D may be TRBD1 (6 bases). There are 18 residues in the CDR3. V lost 2 bases and J 1 base, leaving 16 bases between the germline ends. Germline V gene data show CDR1 as SGDLS and CDR2 as YYNGEE. CDR3 residues: CASSVATGGASYNSPLHF. DNA for the CDR3: TGTGCCAGCAGCGTGGCGACGGGGGGCGCATCCTATAATTCACCCCTCCACTTT.

In its sample, this clone was seen a few times. The V and J genes are TRBV14 and TRBJ1-4; 12 nucleotides match TRBD1. Germline lookup yields CDR1 SGHDN and CDR2 FVKESK. J lost 7 bases, V lost 4 bases, and 4 bases had no gene match. This CDR3 is built from 15 residues. The CDR3 region has the DNA TGTGCCAGCAGCCTCGGGACAGGGGGCAGTGAAAAACTGTTTTTT. It translates to CASSLGTGGSEKLFF.

The CDR3 is CAIGSSTDTQYF. For the CDR3, the DNA is TGTGCCATCGGCTCTAGCACAGATACGCAGTATTTT. The chain links TRBV10-3 to TRBJ2-3; D unclear. The V and J ends lost 8 bases and 0 bases respectively, with 6 bases between them. The CDR3 is 12 amino acids. In germline, CDR1 is ENHRY, CDR2 SYGVKD.

The V and J genes are TRBV7-2 and TRBJ1-4, with D perhaps matching TRBD1 (6 bases). Germline V gene sequence: CDR1 SGHTA, CDR2 FQGNSA. CDR3 length equals 14 residues. V was trimmed by 1 base and J by 11 bases, leaving 14 bases between them. This chain's CDR3 is CASSLGDPGAKLFF. The CDR3 region has the DNA TGTGCCAGCAGCTTAGGAGACCCAGGGGCGAAACTGTTTTTT.

This clone has just a few counts. This chain joins TRBV24-1 and TRBJ2-2, with D tentatively TRBD1 (6 bases). CDR3 length equals 15 residues. Germline loops: CDR1 KGHDR, CDR2 SFDVKD. The V end was cut by 5 bases, the J end by 0 bases, with 9 bases between. CDR3 sequence: CATSAWTANTGELFF. CDR3 bases: TGTGCCACCAGTGCTTGGACAGCGAACACCGGGGAGCTGTTTTTT.

This rearrangement joins TRBV28 to TRBJ2-7; possible D gene TRBD2, 5 bases. Per the germline V gene, CDR1 is MDHEN and CDR2 is SYDVKM. V was shortened by 6 bases and J by 6 bases, with 12 bases between the two germline ends. This CDR3 spans 12 amino acids. The CDR3 nucleotides are TGTGCCAGCAGGAGGGATGTCGGCGAGCAGTACTTC. Protein sequence: CASRRDVGEQYF.

This chain joins TRBV27 and TRBJ1-2; no reliable D call. Trimming took off 3 bases at V and 4 bases at J, with 6 bases between the two ends. The V gene's germline CDR1 is MNHEY and CDR2 SMNVEV (reference sequence). CDR3 length equals 12 residues. CDR3 sequence: CASSLAGYGYTF. The CDR3 DNA follows: TGTGCCAGCAGTTTGGCGGGCTATGGCTACACCTTC.

The rearrangement joins TRBV7-9 to TRBJ2-2; no definite D call. Per germline, CDR1 SEHNR and CDR2 FQNEAQ (reference sequence). V lost 2 bases and J 4 bases, leaving 5 bases between the germline ends. The CDR3 extends over 13 amino acids. The DNA for the CDR3 is TGTGCCAGCAGCTTATCCGGCACCGGGGAGCTGTTTTTT. It is translated as CASSLSGTGELFF.

The V call is TRBV28, the J call TRBJ2-7; D is uncertain. Germline V lookup: CDR1 MDHEN, CDR2 SYDVKM. Trimming left V 2 bases short and J 4 bases short, with 6 bases between. The CDR3 runs to 12 residues. The CDR3 protein is CASSLTLYEQYF. CDR3 nucleotides: TGTGCCAGCAGTTTAACTTTGTACGAGCAGTACTTC.

The chain is built from TRBV11-3 and TRBJ2-7, with 9 bases that match TRBD1. V lost 4 bases and J lost 1; bases outside the gene matches: 2. The CDR3 length is 14 residues. In germline, CDR1 is SGHNT, CDR2 YENEEA. CDR3 residues: CASSSGTGSYEQYF. The CDR3, as DNA: TGTGCCAGCAGCTCCGGGACAGGGTCCTACGAGCAGTACTTC.

This clone has a handful of counts. The rearrangement links TRBV4-2 to TRBJ1-4; D possibly corresponds to TRBD1 (5 bases). From germline, CDR1 is LGHNA and CDR2 YNFKEQ. Trimming removed 0 bases from V and 2 bases from J, with 10 bases in between. This CDR3 is 16 amino acids long. The CDR3 sequence: CASSQDRAGTNEKLFF. DNA of the CDR3: TGTGCCAGCAGCCAAGACAGGGCAGGGACTAATGAAAAACTGTTTTTT.